Included here is one TCR beta chain sequence, with context. This sample is part of a study of blood T cell repertoires in COVID-19. Study overall: Samples taken during acute and convalescent COVID-19 were collected in the United States, Italy and Spain. The cDNA or gDNA used as material had been derived from T cells, B-cell-depleted T cells, or PBMCs.

Cohort placement rested on clinical history that participants reported themselves. Two negative PCRs, clearance, or symptom resolution characterized the recovered Cohort 3 donors. V was cut by 0 bases and J by 4 bases, with 8 bases left in between. Germline V gives CDR1 SGHRS, CDR2 YFSETQ. CDR3 size: 14 residues. TCRdb keeps only in-frame clones here, not all; method: immunoSEQ multiplex PCR. Of some 380,000 clones in the sample, around 87% were seen once. This TCR was sampled from a man under 40 who had recovered from COVID-19. Sequencing was done on a sample of PBMCs or T cells enriched from blood (not recorded which). The chain carries TRBV5-1 and TRBJ1-3, with D possibly TRBD1 on 5 matching bases. CDR3 sequence reads: CASSLVGAGNTIYF. The CDR3 nucleotides read TGCGCCAGCAGCTTGGTAGGGGCCGGAAACACCATATATTTT.